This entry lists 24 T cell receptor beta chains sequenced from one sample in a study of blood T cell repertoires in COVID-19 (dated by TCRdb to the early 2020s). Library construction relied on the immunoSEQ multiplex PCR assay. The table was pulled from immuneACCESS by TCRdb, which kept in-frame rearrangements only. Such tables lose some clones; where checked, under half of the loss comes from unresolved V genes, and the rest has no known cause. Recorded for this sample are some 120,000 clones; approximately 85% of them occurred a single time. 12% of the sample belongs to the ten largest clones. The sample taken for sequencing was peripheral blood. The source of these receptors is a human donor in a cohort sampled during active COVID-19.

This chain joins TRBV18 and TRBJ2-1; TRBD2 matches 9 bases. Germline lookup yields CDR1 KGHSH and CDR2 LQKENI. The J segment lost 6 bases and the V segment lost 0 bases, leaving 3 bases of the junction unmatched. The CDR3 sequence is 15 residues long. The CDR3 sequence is CASSPPGTSTNEQFF. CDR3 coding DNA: TGTGCCAGCTCACCACCGGGGACTAGCACCAATGAGCAGTTCTTC.

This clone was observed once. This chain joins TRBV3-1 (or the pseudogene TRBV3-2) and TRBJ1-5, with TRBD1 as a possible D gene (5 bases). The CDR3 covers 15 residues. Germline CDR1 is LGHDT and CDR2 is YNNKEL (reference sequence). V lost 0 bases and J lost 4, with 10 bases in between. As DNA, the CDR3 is TGTGCCAGCAGCCAAGATCCCAGGGCGAATCAGCCCCAGCATTTT. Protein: CASSQDPRANQPQHF.

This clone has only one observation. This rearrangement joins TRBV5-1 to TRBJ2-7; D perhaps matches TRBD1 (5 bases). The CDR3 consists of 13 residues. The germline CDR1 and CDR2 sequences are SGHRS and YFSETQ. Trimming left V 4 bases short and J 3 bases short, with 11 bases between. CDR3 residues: CASSPDSHYEQYF. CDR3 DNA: TGCGCCAGCAGCCCAGACAGCCACTACGAGCAGTACTTC.

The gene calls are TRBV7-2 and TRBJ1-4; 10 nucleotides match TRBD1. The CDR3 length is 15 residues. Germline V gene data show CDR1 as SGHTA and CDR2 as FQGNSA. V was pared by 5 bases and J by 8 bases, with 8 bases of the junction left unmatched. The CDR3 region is CASSPRTGGREKLFF. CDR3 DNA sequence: TGTGCCAGCAGCCCAAGGACAGGGGGACGAGAAAAACTGTTTTTT.

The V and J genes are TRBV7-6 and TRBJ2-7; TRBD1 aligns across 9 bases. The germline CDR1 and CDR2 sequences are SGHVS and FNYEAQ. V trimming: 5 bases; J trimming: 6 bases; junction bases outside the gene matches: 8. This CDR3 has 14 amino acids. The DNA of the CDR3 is TGTGCCAGCAGCACCCGGACAGGGGCAGGCGAGCAGTACTTC. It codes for CASSTRTGAGEQYF.

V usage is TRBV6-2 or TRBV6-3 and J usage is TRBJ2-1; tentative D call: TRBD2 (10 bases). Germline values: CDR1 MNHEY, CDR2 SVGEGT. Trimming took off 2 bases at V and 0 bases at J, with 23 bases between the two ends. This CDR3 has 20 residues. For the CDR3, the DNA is TGTGCCAGCAGTTACGACAGGGGGGTAGCGGGGGGCTCCTCCTACAATGAGCAGTTCTTC. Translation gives CASSYDRGVAGGSSYNEQFF.

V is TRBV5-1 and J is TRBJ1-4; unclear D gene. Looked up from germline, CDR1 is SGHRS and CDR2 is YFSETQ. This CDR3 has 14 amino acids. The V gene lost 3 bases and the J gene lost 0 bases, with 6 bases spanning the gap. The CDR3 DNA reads TGCGCCAGCAGCTCAGGCCCAACTAATGAAAAACTGTTTTTT. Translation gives CASSSGPTNEKLFF. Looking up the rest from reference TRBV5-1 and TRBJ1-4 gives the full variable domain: KAGVTQTPRYLIKTRGQQVTLSCSPISGHRSVSWYQQTPGQGLQFLFEYFSETQRNKGNFPGRFSGRQFSNSRSEMNVSTLELGDSALYLCASSSGPTNEKLFFGSGTQLSVL.

The CDR3 loop is CASTGVQETQYF. CDR3 nucleotide sequence: TGTGCCAGCACGGGGGTTCAAGAGACCCAGTACTTC. This chain uses TRBV2 with TRBJ2-5, with D possibly TRBD2 on 6 matching bases. Germline V lookup: CDR1 SNHLY, CDR2 FYNNEI. Trimming stripped 7 bases from V and 2 bases from J, with 8 bases between. The CDR3 runs to 12 residues.

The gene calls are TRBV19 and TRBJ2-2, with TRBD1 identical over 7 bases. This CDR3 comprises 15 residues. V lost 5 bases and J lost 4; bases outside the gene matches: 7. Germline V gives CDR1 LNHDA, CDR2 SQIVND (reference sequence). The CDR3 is CASSVGQIPTGELFF. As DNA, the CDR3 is TGTGCCAGTAGTGTGGGACAGATTCCCACCGGGGAGCTGTTTTTT.

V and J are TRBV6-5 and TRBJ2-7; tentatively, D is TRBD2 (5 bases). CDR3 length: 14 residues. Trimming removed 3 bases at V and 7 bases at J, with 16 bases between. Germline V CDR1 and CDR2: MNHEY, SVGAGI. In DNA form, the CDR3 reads TGTGCCAGCAGTTATGGACGGGGTATTGGGGAGCAGTACTTC. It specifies CASSYGRGIGEQYF.

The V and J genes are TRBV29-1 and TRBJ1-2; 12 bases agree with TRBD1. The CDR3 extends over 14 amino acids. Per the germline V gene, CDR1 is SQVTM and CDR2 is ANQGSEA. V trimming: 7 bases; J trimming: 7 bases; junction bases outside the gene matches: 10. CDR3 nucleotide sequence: TGCAGCGCCATGGGACAGGGGGCATACGGTGGCTACACCTTC. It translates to CSAMGQGAYGGYTF.

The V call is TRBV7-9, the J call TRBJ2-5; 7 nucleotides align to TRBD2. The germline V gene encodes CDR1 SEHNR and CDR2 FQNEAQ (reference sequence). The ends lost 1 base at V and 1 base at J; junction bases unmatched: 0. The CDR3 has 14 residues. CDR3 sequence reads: CASSLGTSQETQYF. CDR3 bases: TGTGCCAGCAGCTTAGGGACTAGCCAAGAGACCCAGTACTTC.

The CDR3 reads CASSKLAGGPYEQFF. CDR3 DNA sequence: TGTGCCAGCAGCAAACTAGCGGGGGGTCCCTATGAGCAGTTCTTC. The V gene is TRBV2, the J gene TRBJ2-1; 12 bases align to TRBD2. V was clipped by 6 bases and J by 8 bases; unmatched bases: 8. The CDR3 runs 15 residues. Per germline, CDR1 SNHLY and CDR2 FYNNEI.

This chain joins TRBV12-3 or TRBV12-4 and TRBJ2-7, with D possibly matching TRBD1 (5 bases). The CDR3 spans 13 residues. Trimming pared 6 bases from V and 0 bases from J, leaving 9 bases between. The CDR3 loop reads CASRPQDSYEQYF. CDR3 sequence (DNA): TGTGCCAGCAGGCCACAGGACTCCTACGAGCAGTACTTC.

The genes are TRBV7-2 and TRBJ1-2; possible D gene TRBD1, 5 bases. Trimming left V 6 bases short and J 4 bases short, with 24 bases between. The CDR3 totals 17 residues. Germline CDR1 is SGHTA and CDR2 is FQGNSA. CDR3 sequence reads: CASSTSGLVTASYGYTF. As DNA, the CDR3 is TGTGCCAGCAGTACCTCGGGACTCGTGACTGCTTCCTATGGCTACACCTTC.

The CDR3 DNA reads TGTGCCAGCAGCTTCGGAGTAGCGGGGGGGGAGGATACGCAGTATTTT. Amino acids: CASSFGVAGGEDTQYF. The chain recombines TRBV5-4 with TRBJ2-3; 11 positions match TRBD2. The CDR3 sequence is 16 residues long. J gave up 6 bases and V 2 bases, and 8 bases lay outside the gene matches. CDR1 SGHNT and CDR2 YYREEE come from the germline V gene (reference sequence).

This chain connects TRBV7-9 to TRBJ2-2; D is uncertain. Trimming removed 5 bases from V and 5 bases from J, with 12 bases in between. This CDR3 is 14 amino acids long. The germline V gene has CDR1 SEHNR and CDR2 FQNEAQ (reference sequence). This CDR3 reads CASSPYGATGELFF. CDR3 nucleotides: TGTGCCAGCAGCCCCTATGGAGCGACCGGGGAGCTGTTTTTT.

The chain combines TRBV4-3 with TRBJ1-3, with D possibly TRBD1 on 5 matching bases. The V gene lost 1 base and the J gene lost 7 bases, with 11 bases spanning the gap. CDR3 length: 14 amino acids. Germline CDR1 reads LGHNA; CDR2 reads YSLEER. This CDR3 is CASSQGGLSNTIYF. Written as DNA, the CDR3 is TGCGCCAGCAGCCAAGGGGGACTCAGTAACACCATATATTTT.

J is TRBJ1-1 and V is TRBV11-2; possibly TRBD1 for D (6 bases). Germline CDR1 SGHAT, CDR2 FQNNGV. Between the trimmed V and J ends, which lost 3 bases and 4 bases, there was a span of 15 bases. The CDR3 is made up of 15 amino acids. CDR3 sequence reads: CASSFQGSMITEAFF. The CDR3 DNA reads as TGTGCCAGCAGCTTTCAGGGGTCAATGATCACTGAAGCTTTCTTT.

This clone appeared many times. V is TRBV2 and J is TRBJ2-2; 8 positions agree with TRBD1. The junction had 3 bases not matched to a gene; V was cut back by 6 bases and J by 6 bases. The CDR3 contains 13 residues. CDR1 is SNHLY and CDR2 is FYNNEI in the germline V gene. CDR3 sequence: CASRTGVAGELFF. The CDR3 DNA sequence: TGTGCCAGCAGGACAGGGGTGGCCGGGGAGCTGTTTTTT.

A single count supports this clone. CDR3 residues: CASSYSAGGAHNEQFF. CDR3 bases: TGTGCCAGCAGTTACTCTGCTGGGGGGGCCCACAATGAGCAGTTCTTC. This chain links TRBV6-6 with TRBJ2-1; TRBD2 is a possible D gene (7 bases). Trimming pared 0 bases from V and 5 bases from J, leaving 14 bases between. CDR1 and CDR2 from the germline V gene are MNHNY and SVGAGI (reference sequence). This CDR3 has 16 amino acids.

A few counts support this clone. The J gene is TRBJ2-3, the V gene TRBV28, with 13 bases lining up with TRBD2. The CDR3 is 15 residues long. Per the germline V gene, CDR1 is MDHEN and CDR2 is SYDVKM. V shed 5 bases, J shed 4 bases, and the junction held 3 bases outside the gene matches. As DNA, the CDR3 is TGTGCCAGCAGTCGGACTAGCGGGGGAGCAGATACGCAGTATTTT. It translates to CASSRTSGGADTQYF.

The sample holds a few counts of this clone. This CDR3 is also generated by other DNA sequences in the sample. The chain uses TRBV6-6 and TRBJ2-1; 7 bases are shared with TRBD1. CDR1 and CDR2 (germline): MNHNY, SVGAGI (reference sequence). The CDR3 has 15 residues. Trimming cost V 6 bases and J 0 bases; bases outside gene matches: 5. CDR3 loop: CASRDRPSSYNEQFF. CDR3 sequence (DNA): TGTGCCAGCAGGGACAGGCCCAGCTCCTACAATGAGCAGTTCTTC.

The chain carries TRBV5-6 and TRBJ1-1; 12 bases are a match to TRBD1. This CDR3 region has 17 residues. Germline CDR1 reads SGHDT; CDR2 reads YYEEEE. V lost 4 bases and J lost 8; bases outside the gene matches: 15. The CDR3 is CASSTRDRGRLSREAFF. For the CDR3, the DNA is TGTGCCAGCAGCACCCGGGACAGGGGGCGCCTGAGTCGCGAAGCTTTCTTT.